These 7 T cell receptor beta chains originate from one sample sequenced in a study of Ad26.COV2.S vaccination and SARS-CoV-2 variants. This table comes from immunoSEQ multiplex PCR, and its TCRdb copy is limited to in-frame clones, with some not included. The sample shows about 450,000 clones, roughly 89% of them seen only once. Treatment in this sample: around 19 received Ad26.COV2.S at low or high dose, single or two shots; about 5 received placebo; per-sample allocation not given. On day 63 after the first injection, vaccine and placebo recipients gave samples. Sample: peripheral blood, taken in a trial of Ad26.COV2.S vaccine versus placebo. These receptor sequences come from a person aged 18-65 years who received the Ad26.COV2.S COVID-19 vaccine or a placebo.

The chain couples TRBV9 to TRBJ2-2; tentatively, D is TRBD1 (5 bases). This CDR3 comprises 13 residues. V was cut by 3 bases and J by 5 bases, with 8 bases left in between. Per the germline V gene, CDR1 is SGDLS and CDR2 is YYNGEE. CDR3 nucleotides: TGTGCCAGCAGCGCCAGGGTAACCGGGGAGCTGTTTTTT. It yields the protein CASSARVTGELFF.

The chain combines TRBV7-2 with TRBJ2-7; 12 bases line up with TRBD2. V trimming: 4 bases; J trimming: 7 bases; junction bases outside the gene matches: 5. The length of the CDR3 is 14 residues. Germline V lookup: CDR1 SGHTA, CDR2 FQGNSA. CDR3 in amino acids: CASSYASGGEEQYF. The CDR3 DNA reads as TGTGCCAGCAGCTATGCTAGCGGGGGGGAAGAGCAGTACTTC.

The gene calls are TRBV29-1 and TRBJ2-3; D may be TRBD2 (5 bases). Trimming took off 6 bases at V and 5 bases at J, with 18 bases between the two ends. The CDR3 runs 14 residues. Germline V CDR1 and CDR2: SQVTM, ANQGSEA. In nucleotides, the CDR3 is TGCAGCGTGGCGTCGGGCAGCGGACGAGATACGCAGTATTTT. Amino acids: CSVASGSGRDTQYF.

The chain is built from TRBV7-9 and TRBJ2-5; the D gene could be TRBD1 or TRBD2 (6 bases each). V dropped 0 bases and J dropped 4 bases, with 12 bases sitting between them. Germline V gene sequence: CDR1 SEHNR, CDR2 FQNEAQ (reference sequence). This CDR3 has 15 residues. The CDR3 region is CASSLAVRGAETQYF. For the CDR3, the DNA is TGTGCCAGCAGCTTAGCGGTTAGGGGGGCAGAGACCCAGTACTTC.

The chain is built from TRBV5-4 and TRBJ2-7; D is tentatively TRBD1 or TRBD2 (6 bases each). CDR3 size: 14 residues. V was clipped by 1 base and J by 5 bases, with 13 bases between them. Germline CDR1 SGHNT, CDR2 YYREEE (reference sequence). The CDR3 nucleotides are TGTGCCAGCAGCTTGAGAGGGGGGTTCGACGAGCAGTACTTC. This translates into CASSLRGGFDEQYF.

J is TRBJ2-7 and V is TRBV6-5; the D call may be TRBD1 or TRBD2 (5 bases each). This CDR3 region has 15 residues. The V gene's germline CDR1 is MNHEY and CDR2 SVGAGI. The V and J ends lost 4 bases and 6 bases respectively, with 19 bases between them. CDR3 residues: CASSSTGTHLSEQYV. CDR3 DNA: TGTGCCAGCAGTTCGACTGGGACGCACCTCTCCGAGCAGTACGTC.

V gene TRBV5-1 combines with J gene TRBJ2-3; D gene uncertain. This CDR3 region has 13 residues. Germline V gene sequence: CDR1 SGHRS, CDR2 YFSETQ. Trimming removed 6 bases from V and 3 bases from J, with 11 bases in between. For the CDR3, the DNA is TGCGCCAGCACCCTCCTAGGAACAGATACGCAGTATTTT. Encoded protein: CASTLLGTDTQYF.